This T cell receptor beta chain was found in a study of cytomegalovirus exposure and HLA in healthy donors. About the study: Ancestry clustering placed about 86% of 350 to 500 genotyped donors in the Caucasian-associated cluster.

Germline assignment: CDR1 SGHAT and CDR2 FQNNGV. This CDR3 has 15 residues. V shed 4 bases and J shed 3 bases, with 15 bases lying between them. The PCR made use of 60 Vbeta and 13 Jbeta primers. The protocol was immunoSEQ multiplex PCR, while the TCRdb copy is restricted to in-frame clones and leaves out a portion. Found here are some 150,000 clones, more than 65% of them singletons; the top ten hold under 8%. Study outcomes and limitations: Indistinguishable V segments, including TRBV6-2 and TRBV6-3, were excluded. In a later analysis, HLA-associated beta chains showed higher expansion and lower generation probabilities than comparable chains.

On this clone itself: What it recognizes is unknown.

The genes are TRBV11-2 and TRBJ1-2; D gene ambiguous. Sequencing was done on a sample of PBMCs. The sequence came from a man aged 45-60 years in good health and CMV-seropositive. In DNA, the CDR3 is TGTGCCAGCAGCTCATCGCCAGGTCCATACTATGGCTACACCTTC. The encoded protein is CASSSSPGPYYGYTF. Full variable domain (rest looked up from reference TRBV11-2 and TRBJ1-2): EAGVAQSPRYKIIEKRQSVAFWCNPISGHATLYWYQQILGQGPKLLIQFQNNGVVDDSQLPKDRFSAERLKGVDSTLKIQPAKLEDSAVYLCASSSSPGPYYGYTFGSGTRLTVV.